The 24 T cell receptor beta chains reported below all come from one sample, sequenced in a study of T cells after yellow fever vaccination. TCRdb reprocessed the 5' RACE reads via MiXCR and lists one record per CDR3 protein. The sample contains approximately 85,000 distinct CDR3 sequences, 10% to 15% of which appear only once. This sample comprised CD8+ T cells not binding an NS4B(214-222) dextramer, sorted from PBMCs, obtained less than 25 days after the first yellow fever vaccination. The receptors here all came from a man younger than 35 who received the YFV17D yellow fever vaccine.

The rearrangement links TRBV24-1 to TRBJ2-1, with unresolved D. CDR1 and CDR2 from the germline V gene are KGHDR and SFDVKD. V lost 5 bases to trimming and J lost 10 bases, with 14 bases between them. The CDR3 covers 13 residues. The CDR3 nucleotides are TGTGCCACCAGTGGTCCGGACGACCCGGAGCAGTTCTTC. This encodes CATSGPDDPEQFF.

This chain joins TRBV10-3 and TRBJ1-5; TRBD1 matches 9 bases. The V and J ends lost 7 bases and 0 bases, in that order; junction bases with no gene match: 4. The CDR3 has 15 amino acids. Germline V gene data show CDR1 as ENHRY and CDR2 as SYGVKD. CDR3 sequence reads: CAIKQGADSNQPQHF. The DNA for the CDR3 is TGTGCCATCAAACAGGGGGCAGATAGCAATCAGCCCCAGCATTTT.

This CDR3 reads CASSYGPSYEQYV. The CDR3 region has the DNA TGTGCCAGCAGTTATGGACCCTCCTACGAGCAGTACGTC. J is TRBJ2-7 and V is TRBV6-6; D unresolved. CDR1 is MNHNY and CDR2 is SVGAGI in the germline V gene (reference sequence). The germline V and J ends were trimmed by 3 bases and 0 bases, with 6 bases remaining between them. This CDR3 contains 13 residues.

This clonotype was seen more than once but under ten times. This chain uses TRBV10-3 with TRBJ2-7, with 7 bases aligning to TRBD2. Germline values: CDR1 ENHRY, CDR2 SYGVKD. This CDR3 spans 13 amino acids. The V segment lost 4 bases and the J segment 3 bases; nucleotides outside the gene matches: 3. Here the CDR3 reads CAISGGGGYEQYF. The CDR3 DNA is TGTGCCATCAGTGGCGGCGGGGGCTACGAGCAGTACTTC.

The CDR3 sequence is CACKEEGVTNTGELFF. CDR3 nucleotides: TGTGCCTGTAAGGAGGAGGGGGTAACGAACACCGGGGAGCTGTTTTTT. The V and J genes are TRBV19 and TRBJ2-2; D tentatively reads TRBD1 or TRBD2 (6 bases each). Germline lookup yields CDR1 LNHDA and CDR2 SQIVND (reference sequence). The CDR3 is 16 amino acids. V was clipped by 11 bases and J by 0 bases, with 19 bases between them.

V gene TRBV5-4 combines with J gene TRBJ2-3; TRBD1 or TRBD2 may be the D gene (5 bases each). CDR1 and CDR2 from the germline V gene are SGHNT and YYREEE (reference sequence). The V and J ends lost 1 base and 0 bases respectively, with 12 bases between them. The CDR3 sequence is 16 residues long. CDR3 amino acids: CASSLIRGASTDTQYF. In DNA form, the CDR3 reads TGTGCCAGCAGCTTGATCCGGGGCGCAAGCACAGATACGCAGTATTTT.

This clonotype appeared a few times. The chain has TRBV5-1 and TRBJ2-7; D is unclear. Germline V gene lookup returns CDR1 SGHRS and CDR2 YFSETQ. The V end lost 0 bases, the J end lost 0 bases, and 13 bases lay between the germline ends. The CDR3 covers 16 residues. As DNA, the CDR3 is TGCGCCAGCAGCTTGGCCGTAGGGCTGAGCTCCTACGAGCAGTACTTC. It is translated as CASSLAVGLSSYEQYF.

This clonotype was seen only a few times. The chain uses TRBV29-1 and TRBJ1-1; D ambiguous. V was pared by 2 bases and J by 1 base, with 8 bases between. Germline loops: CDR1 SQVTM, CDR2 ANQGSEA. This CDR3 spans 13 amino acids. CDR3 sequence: CSVETAENTEAFF. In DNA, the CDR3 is TGCAGCGTTGAAACGGCAGAGAACACTGAAGCTTTCTTT.

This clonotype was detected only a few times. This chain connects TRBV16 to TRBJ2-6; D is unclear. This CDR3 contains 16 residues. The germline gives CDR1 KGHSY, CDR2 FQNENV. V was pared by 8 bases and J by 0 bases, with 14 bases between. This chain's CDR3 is CASLAVGGSGANVLTF. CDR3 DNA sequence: TGTGCCAGCCTTGCGGTGGGCGGCTCTGGGGCCAACGTCCTGACTTTC.

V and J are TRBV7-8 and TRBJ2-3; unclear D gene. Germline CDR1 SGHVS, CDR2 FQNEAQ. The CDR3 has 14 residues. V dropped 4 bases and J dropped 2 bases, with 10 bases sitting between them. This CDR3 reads CASSSDTFTDTQYF. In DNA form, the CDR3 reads TGTGCCAGCAGCTCTGACACCTTCACAGATACGCAGTATTTT.

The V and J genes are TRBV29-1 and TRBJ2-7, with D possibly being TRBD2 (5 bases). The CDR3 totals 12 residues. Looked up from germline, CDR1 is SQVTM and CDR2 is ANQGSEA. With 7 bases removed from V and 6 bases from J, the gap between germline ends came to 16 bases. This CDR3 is CSAPGWSGEQYF. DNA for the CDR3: TGCAGCGCCCCGGGGTGGTCGGGCGAGCAGTACTTC.

The CDR3 loop reads CASSQVGGWGTEAFF. Written as DNA, the CDR3 is TGCGCCAGCAGCCAAGTTGGGGGCTGGGGGACTGAAGCTTTCTTT. This chain joins TRBV4-1 and TRBJ1-1; tentatively, D is TRBD1 (6 bases). V gave up 1 base and J gave up 5 bases, with 14 bases separating them. The germline CDR1 and CDR2 sequences are MGHRA and YSYEKL. The CDR3 contains 15 residues.

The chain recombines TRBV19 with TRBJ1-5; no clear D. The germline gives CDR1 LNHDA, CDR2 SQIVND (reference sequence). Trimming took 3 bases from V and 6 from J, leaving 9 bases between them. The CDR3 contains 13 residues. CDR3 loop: CASSMAGSQPQHF. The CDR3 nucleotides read TGTGCCAGTAGTATGGCCGGGAGTCAGCCCCAGCATTTT.

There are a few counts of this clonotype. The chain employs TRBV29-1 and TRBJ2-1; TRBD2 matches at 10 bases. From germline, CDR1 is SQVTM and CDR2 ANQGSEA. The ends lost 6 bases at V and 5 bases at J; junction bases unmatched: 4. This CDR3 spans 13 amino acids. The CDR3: CSVGTSVNNEQFF. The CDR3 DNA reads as TGCAGCGTAGGGACTAGCGTTAACAATGAGCAGTTCTTC.

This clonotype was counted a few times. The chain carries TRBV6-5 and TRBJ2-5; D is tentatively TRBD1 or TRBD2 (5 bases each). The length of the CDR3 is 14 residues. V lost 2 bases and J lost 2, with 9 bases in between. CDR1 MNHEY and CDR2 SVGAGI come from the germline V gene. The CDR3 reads CASSYGGRQETQYF. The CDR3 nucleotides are TGTGCCAGCAGTTACGGGGGACGGCAAGAGACCCAGTACTTC.

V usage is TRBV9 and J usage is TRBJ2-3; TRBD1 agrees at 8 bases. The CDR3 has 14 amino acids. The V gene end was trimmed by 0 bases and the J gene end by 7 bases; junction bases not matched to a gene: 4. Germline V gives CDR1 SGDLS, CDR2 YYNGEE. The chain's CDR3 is CASSVGQGWYTQYF. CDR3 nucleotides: TGTGCCAGCAGCGTAGGACAGGGGTGGTATACGCAGTATTTT.

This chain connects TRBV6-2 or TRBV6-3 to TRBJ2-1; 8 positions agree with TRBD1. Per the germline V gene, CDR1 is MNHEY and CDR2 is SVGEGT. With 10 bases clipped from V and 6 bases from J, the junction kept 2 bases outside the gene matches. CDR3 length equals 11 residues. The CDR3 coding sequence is TGTGCCACACAGGGGGGCAATGAGCAGTTCTTC. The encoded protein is CATQGGNEQFF.

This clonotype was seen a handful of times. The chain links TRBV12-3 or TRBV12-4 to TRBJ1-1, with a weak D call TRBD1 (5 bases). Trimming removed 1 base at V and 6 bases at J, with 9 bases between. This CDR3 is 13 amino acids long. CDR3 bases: TGTGCCAGCAGTTTAGGGGGCTTTGCTGAAGCTTTCTTT. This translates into CASSLGGFAEAFF.

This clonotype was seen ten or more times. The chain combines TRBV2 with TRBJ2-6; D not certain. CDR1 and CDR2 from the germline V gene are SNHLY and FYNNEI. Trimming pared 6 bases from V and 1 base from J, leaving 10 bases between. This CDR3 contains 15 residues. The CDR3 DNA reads TGTGCCAGCAGCGAAAGCGCATCTGGGGCCAACGTCCTGACTTTC. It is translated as CASSESASGANVLTF.

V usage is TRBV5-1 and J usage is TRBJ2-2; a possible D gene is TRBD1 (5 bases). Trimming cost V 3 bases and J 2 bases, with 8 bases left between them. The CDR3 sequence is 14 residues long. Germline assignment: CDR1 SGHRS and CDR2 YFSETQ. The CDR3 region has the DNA TGCGCCAGCAGCTGGACACACAACACCGGGGAGCTGTTTTTT. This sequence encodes CASSWTHNTGELFF.

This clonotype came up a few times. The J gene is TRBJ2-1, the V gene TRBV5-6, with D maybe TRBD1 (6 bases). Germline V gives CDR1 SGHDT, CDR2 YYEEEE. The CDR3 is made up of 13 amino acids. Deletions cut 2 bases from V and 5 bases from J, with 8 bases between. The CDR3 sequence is CASSFGQHNEQFF. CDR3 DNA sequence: TGTGCCAGCAGCTTCGGACAGCACAATGAGCAGTTCTTC.

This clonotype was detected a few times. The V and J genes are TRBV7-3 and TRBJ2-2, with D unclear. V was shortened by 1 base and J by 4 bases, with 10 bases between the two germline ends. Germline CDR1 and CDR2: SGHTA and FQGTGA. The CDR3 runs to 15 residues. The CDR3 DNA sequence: TGTGCCAGCAGCTTAAGTGGATGGGGCACCGGGGAGCTGTTTTTT. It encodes CASSLSGWGTGELFF.

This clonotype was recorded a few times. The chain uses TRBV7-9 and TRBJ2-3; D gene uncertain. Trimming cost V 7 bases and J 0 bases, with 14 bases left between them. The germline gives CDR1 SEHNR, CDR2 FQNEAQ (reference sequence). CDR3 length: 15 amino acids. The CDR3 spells CASTPAWVSTDTQYF. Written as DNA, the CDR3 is TGTGCCAGCACCCCCGCGTGGGTTAGCACAGATACGCAGTATTTT.

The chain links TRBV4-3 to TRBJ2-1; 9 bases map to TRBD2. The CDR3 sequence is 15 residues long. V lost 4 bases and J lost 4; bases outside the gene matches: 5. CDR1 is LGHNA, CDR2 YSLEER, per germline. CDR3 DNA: TGCGCCAGCAGCCGGGAGCGGGGGGTTTACAATGAGCAGTTCTTC. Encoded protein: CASSRERGVYNEQFF.